This T cell receptor (beta chain) was documented in a study of blood T cells in healthy people across ages. Study-level findings and limits: Considered underestimates were the diversity estimates obtained from one million T cells. A strong correlation was found between TCR beta diversity and the percentage of naive T cells. Possibly confounding the expanded clonotype changes was the fact that donor CMV status was unknown.

The CDR3 extends over 12 amino acids. CDR1 is KGHDR, CDR2 SFDVKD, per germline. This clonotype was counted once. Its target is not known. Sample-barcoded 5' priming and a J-beta primer mix drove a second PCR of about 6 to 12 cycles. TCRdb processed the 5' RACE reads anew with MiXCR; each CDR3 protein has one entry. The repertoire holds some 1.4 million distinct CDR3 sequences, with 40% to 50% as singletons. Caucasian, healthy and from Russia, the donors were aged between roughly 6 and 100. The clonotype comes from a woman under 30 in good health. V and J are TRBV24-1 and TRBJ2-3, with D maybe TRBD2 (5 bases). The material sequenced was blood. The CDR3 spells CAAGSSTDTQYF. The CDR3 DNA follows: TGTGCTGCGGGCTCTAGCACAGATACGCAGTATTTT.